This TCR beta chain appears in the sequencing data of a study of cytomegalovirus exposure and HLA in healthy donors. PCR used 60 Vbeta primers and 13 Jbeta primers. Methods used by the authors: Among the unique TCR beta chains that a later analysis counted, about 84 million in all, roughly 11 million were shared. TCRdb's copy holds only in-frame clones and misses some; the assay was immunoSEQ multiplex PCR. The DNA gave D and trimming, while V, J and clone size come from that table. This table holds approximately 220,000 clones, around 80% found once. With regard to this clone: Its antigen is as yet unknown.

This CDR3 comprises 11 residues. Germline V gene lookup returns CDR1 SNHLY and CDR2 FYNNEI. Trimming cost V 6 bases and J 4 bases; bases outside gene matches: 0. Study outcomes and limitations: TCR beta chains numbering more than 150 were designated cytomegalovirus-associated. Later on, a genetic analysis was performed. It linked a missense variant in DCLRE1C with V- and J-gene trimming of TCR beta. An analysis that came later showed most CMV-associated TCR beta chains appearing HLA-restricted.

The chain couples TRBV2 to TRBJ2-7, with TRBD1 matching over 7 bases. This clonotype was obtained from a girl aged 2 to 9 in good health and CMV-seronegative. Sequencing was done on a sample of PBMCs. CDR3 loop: CASRGQYEQYF. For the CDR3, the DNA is TGTGCCAGCAGGGGACAGTACGAGCAGTACTTC.